Here is one T cell receptor beta chain with its context. The V gene's germline CDR1 is SGHNT and CDR2 YYREEE (reference sequence). The V and J ends lost 0 bases and 2 bases respectively, with 8 bases between them. The CDR3 spans 14 residues. TCRdb keeps only in-frame clones here, not all; method: immunoSEQ multiplex PCR. The table includes approximately 99,000 clones, roughly 94% detected once. This entry belongs to a study of OX40 agonist ivuxolimab in advanced cancers. Study details: Hepatocellular carcinoma, melanoma, renal cell or head and neck cancer affected the dose-escalation patients.

The material was CD4+ or CD8+ T cells sorted from blood, obtained in a trial of the OX40 agonist ivuxolimab. This sequence originates from an adult with an advanced solid tumor such as melanoma, head and neck, liver or kidney cancer. J is TRBJ1-2 and V is TRBV5-4; no reliable D call. The CDR3 DNA follows: TGTGCCAGCAGCTTGGAAGCCGGCAACTATGGCTACACCTTC. Protein: CASSLEAGNYGYTF.